The 27 T cell receptor beta chains listed next were all sequenced from one sample in a study of cytotoxic CD8 clonotypes in ibrutinib-treated CLL. Sequencing used immunoSEQ multiplex PCR; TCRdb keeps in-frame clones, though not all of them. This repertoire shows approximately 190,000 clones, roughly three quarters found once; its top ten account for about an eighth. The source was PBMCs, collected after 12 months of ibrutinib treatment. These receptors were obtained from a human donor with chronic lymphocytic leukemia.

V usage is TRBV5-1 and J usage is TRBJ2-5, with 8 bases fitting TRBD2. The J segment lost 5 bases and the V segment lost 3 bases, leaving 6 bases of the junction unmatched. The CDR3 loop spans 14 amino acids. Per germline, CDR1 SGHRS and CDR2 YFSETQ. CDR3 DNA sequence: TGCGCCAGCAGCTCCGACGGGAGGGTTGAGACCCAGTACTTC. Translating it yields CASSSDGRVETQYF.

This clone was seen a handful of times. The V gene is TRBV21-1, the J gene TRBJ2-1; the table assigns TRBD2, which was not confirmed against the DNA. TRBV21-1 is shown as a pseudogene. The CDR3 is made up of 14 amino acids. This chain's CDR3 is CASSKALAENEQFF. The CDR3 DNA follows: TGTGCCAGCAGCAAAGCGCTAGCGGAGAATGAGCAGTTCTTC.

The chain uses TRBV6-1 and TRBJ2-1; 11 positions agree with TRBD2. Trimming at V came to 1 base and at J to 5 bases, leaving 7 bases not matched to a gene. This CDR3 has 17 residues. CDR1 and CDR2 from the germline V gene are MNHNS and SASEGT. In DNA, the CDR3 is TGTGCCAGCAGTGAAGAACTAGCGGGAGCTTCCCACAATGAGCAGTTCTTC. As protein: CASSEELAGASHNEQFF.

The CDR3 DNA sequence: TGTGCCAGCAGCTTATCCGGGACTAGCGTATCCGAGCAGTACTTC. It codes for CASSLSGTSVSEQYF. The rearrangement joins TRBV7-9 to TRBJ2-7, with 10 bases matching TRBD2. The CDR3 consists of 15 residues. Germline V gene sequence: CDR1 SEHNR, CDR2 FQNEAQ (reference sequence). The J segment lost 6 bases and the V segment lost 2 bases, leaving 7 bases of the junction unmatched.

V is TRBV18 and J is TRBJ2-3; 8 positions match TRBD2. Trimming cost V 2 bases and J 5 bases; bases outside gene matches: 0. The CDR3 runs to 13 residues. Germline CDR1 and CDR2: KGHSH and LQKENI. CDR3 DNA: TGTGCCAGCTCACCAACTAGCGGAGATACGCAGTATTTT. Translated: CASSPTSGDTQYF.

The genes are TRBV11-3 and TRBJ2-1; D is unclear. This CDR3 comprises 13 residues. CDR1 is SGHNT, CDR2 YENEEA, per germline. Trimming left V 0 bases short and J 8 bases short, with 8 bases between. The DNA for the CDR3 is TGTGCCAGCAGCTTAGATCTTTTTGATGAGCAGTTCTTC. It specifies CASSLDLFDEQFF.

This clone was seen a handful of times. Other DNA sequences of this sample code for an identical CDR3. The chain combines TRBV7-8 with TRBJ2-7; 10 positions agree with TRBD2. This CDR3 is built from 14 residues. V lost 1 base, J lost 6 bases, and 3 bases stayed unmatched. From germline, CDR1 is SGHVS and CDR2 FQNEAQ. As DNA, the CDR3 is TGTGCCAGCAGCTTAGAGCTAGCGGGAGCCGAGCAGTACTTC. Protein product: CASSLELAGAEQYF.

The rearrangement joins TRBV4-2 to TRBJ2-7, with 14 bases matching TRBD2. The junction had 1 base not matched to a gene; V was cut back by 0 bases and J by 3 bases. The CDR3 loop spans 16 amino acids. Germline values: CDR1 LGHNA, CDR2 YNFKEQ. The CDR3 here is CASSQDGTSGGYEQYF. The CDR3 DNA is TGTGCCAGCAGCCAAGACGGGACTAGCGGGGGCTACGAGCAGTACTTC.

This clone has only a few counts. The chain combines TRBV4-1 with TRBJ2-2; TRBD1 matches 7 bases. Germline CDR1 is MGHRA and CDR2 is YSYEKL. This CDR3 has 16 residues. V was clipped by 1 base and J by 2 bases; unmatched bases: 4. CDR3 sequence reads: CASSQAGTVNTGELFF. The CDR3 DNA reads TGCGCCAGCAGCCAAGCCGGGACAGTCAACACCGGGGAGCTGTTTTTT.

This clone was recorded only once. The V and J genes are TRBV6-1 and TRBJ2-2; D not certain. The length of the CDR3 is 15 residues. V lost 5 bases to trimming and J lost 3 bases, with 13 bases between them. CDR1 and CDR2 (germline): MNHNS, SASEGT. The DNA of the CDR3 is TGTGCCAGCAGTCTTGACGGAATGTACACCGGGGAGCTGTTTTTT. This sequence encodes CASSLDGMYTGELFF.

The chain carries TRBV11-2 and TRBJ1-2; the D gene is possibly TRBD1 (6 bases). Germline assignment: CDR1 SGHAT and CDR2 FQNNGV. V was pared by 4 bases and J by 4 bases, with 19 bases between. The CDR3 loop spans 16 amino acids. For the CDR3, the DNA is TGTGCCAGCAGCTCCCCCAGAAACAGGGAACGCTATGGCTACACCTTC. Protein: CASSSPRNRERYGYTF.

V usage is TRBV19 and J usage is TRBJ2-7; 7 positions match TRBD1. The J segment lost 4 bases and the V segment lost 5 bases, leaving 8 bases of the junction unmatched. CDR3 length: 14 amino acids. Germline V gene lookup returns CDR1 LNHDA and CDR2 SQIVND (reference sequence). Here the CDR3 reads CASSPTGAQYEQYF. CDR3 bases: TGTGCCAGTAGTCCCACAGGGGCCCAGTACGAGCAGTACTTC.

V and J are TRBV5-1 and TRBJ2-1, with no clear D. Germline V gene lookup returns CDR1 SGHRS and CDR2 YFSETQ. Trimming removed 2 bases from V and 2 bases from J, with 14 bases in between. The CDR3 sequence is 16 residues long. The CDR3 nucleotides are TGCGCCAGCAGCTTTAATTACAGCCCAACCTACAATGAGCAGTTCTTC. The encoded protein is CASSFNYSPTYNEQFF.

This chain joins TRBV14 and TRBJ2-2; 7 nucleotides match TRBD1. Germline values: CDR1 SGHDN, CDR2 FVKESK. The J segment lost 7 bases and the V segment lost 2 bases, leaving 7 bases of the junction unmatched. The CDR3 has 15 residues. The CDR3 nucleotides are TGTGCCAGCAGCCAACGGACAGGCTTGGGCGGGGAGCTGTTTTTT. It translates to CASSQRTGLGGELFF.

The V gene is TRBV5-1, the J gene TRBJ2-3; no clear D. V lost 1 base and J lost 2, with 11 bases in between. The CDR3 is 15 amino acids. Germline CDR1 is SGHRS and CDR2 is YFSETQ. The CDR3 is CASSLPLADTDTQYF. The CDR3 DNA follows: TGCGCCAGCAGCTTGCCCCTCGCCGACACAGATACGCAGTATTTT.

This clone was observed a few times. This chain joins TRBV6-6 and TRBJ2-1; D not certain. The CDR3 extends over 16 amino acids. Trimming left V 0 bases short and J 5 bases short, with 14 bases between. Looked up from germline, CDR1 is MNHNY and CDR2 is SVGAGI (reference sequence). This CDR3 reads CASSYSSPRLNNEQFF. The CDR3 coding sequence is TGTGCCAGCAGTTACTCATCCCCCCGACTCAACAATGAGCAGTTCTTC.

The rearrangement joins TRBV28 to TRBJ1-4; 9 bases are a match to TRBD1. Germline trimming cut 8 bases from V and 3 bases from J; bases unmatched to any gene: 10. There are 16 residues in the CDR3. Germline V gives CDR1 MDHEN, CDR2 SYDVKM. CDR3 in DNA: TGTGCCAGCGGAGGACAGGGGTTTGGGGCTAATGAAAAACTGTTTTTT. This translates into CASGGQGFGANEKLFF. Full variable domain (remainder filled in from reference TRBV28 and TRBJ1-4): DVKVTQSSRYLVKRTGEKVFLECVQDMDHENMFWYRQDPGLGLRLIYFSYDVKMKEKGDIPEGYSVSREKKERFSLILESASTNQTSMYLCASGGQGFGANEKLFFGSGTQLSVL.

This clone was detected only a few times. An end of the junction does not agree with germline; a read error may underlie this. V and J are TRBV7-7 and TRBJ2-1; D is possibly TRBD1 (6 bases). The CDR3 is made up of 15 amino acids. Germline loops: CDR1 SSHAT, CDR2 FNYEAQ (reference sequence). CDR3 residues: CASSSGTSSYNEQFF. CDR3 nucleotides: TGTGCTAGCAGCTCCGGGACATCCTCCTACAATGAGCAGTTCTTC.

This rearrangement joins TRBV5-5 to TRBJ2-2, with no clear D. V gave up 0 bases and J gave up 6 bases, with 12 bases separating them. The V gene's germline CDR1 is SGHKS and CDR2 YYEKEE (reference sequence). The CDR3 is made up of 15 amino acids. CDR3: CASSLDSLLSGELFF. The CDR3 nucleotides read TGTGCCAGCAGCTTGGACAGCCTGCTGTCCGGGGAGCTGTTTTTT.

J is TRBJ2-3 and V is TRBV19; D possibly uses TRBD1 or TRBD2 (6 bases each). The CDR3 sequence is 17 residues long. CDR1 LNHDA and CDR2 SQIVND come from the germline V gene (reference sequence). Trimming pared 5 bases from V and 0 bases from J, leaving 18 bases between. The CDR3 loop is CASSEGGRYPSTDTQYF. CDR3 bases: TGTGCCAGTAGTGAGGGGGGCCGATACCCTAGCACAGATACGCAGTATTTT.

V usage is TRBV15 and J usage is TRBJ2-7, with D unresolved. The germline gives CDR1 LNHNV, CDR2 YYDKDF (reference sequence). Trimming took 0 bases from V and 6 from J, leaving 12 bases between them. The CDR3 loop spans 14 amino acids. The CDR3 bases are TGTGCCACCAGCAGAGATTTAAGAGGAATCGAGCAGTACTTC. This gives the protein CATSRDLRGIEQYF.

This clone was observed a few times. J is TRBJ2-2 and V is TRBV10-3; 8 nucleotides align to TRBD2. The CDR3 is 13 amino acids. V was pared by 8 bases and J by 7 bases, with 6 bases of the junction left unmatched. Per the germline V gene, CDR1 is ENHRY and CDR2 is SYGVKD. CDR3 sequence reads: CAIGGAGGGELFF. As DNA, the CDR3 is TGTGCCATCGGGGGCGCGGGAGGCGGGGAGCTGTTTTTT.

This chain joins TRBV19 and TRBJ1-6; D remains ambiguous. The CDR3 loop spans 14 amino acids. The germline CDR1 and CDR2 sequences are LNHDA and SQIVND (reference sequence). Trimming took 3 bases from V and 6 from J, leaving 9 bases between them. The CDR3, as DNA: TGTGCCAGTAGTATTGAACAATTTAATTCACCCCTCCACTTT. Residues: CASSIEQFNSPLHF.

This chain links TRBV7-2 with TRBJ1-1; D is unresolved. The CDR3 is 13 residues long. Germline-derived CDR1 and CDR2 are SGHTA and FQGNSA. Trimming removed 2 bases from V and 1 base from J, with 5 bases in between. The CDR3 nucleotides read TGTGCCAGCAGCTTACGGTCGAACACTGAAGCTTTCTTT. Its translation: CASSLRSNTEAFF.

The rearrangement uses TRBV28 and TRBJ1-5; D is undetermined. There are 12 residues in the CDR3. Trimming stripped 1 base from V and 5 bases from J, with 3 bases between. Germline V gene sequence: CDR1 MDHEN, CDR2 SYDVKM. CDR3 in amino acids: CASSLSDQPQHF. The CDR3 DNA follows: TGTGCCAGCAGTTTATCTGATCAGCCCCAGCATTTT.

This clone occurred a few times. The genes are TRBV29-1 and TRBJ1-1; D possibly corresponds to TRBD1 (5 bases). Between the trimmed V and J ends, which lost 6 bases and 5 bases, there was a span of 10 bases. The CDR3 sequence is 11 residues long. Looked up from germline, CDR1 is SQVTM and CDR2 is ANQGSEA. The CDR3 coding sequence is TGCAGCGTCGGACATACTACTGAAGCTTTCTTT. Protein: CSVGHTTEAFF. Filled out from reference TRBV29-1 and TRBJ1-1, the complete variable domain reads SAVISQKPSRDICQRGTSLTIQCQVDSQVTMMFWYRQQPGQSLTLIATANQGSEATYESGFVIDKFPISRPNLTFSTLTVSNMSPEDSSIYLCSVGHTTEAFFGQGTRLTVV.

The chain combines TRBV2 with TRBJ2-7; D unresolved. The CDR3 contains 12 residues. Trimming stripped 2 bases from V and 9 bases from J, with 11 bases between. Germline V gene data show CDR1 as SNHLY and CDR2 as FYNNEI. The CDR3 nucleotides read TGTGCCAGCAGTGAACCCCAGTCTCGGCAGTACTTC. This codes for CASSEPQSRQYF.